The 31 T cell receptor beta chains given below trace back to one sample, sequenced in a study of cytomegalovirus exposure and HLA in healthy donors. In the PCR, 60 Vbeta and 13 Jbeta primers were used. Profiling relied on immunoSEQ multiplex PCR, and the TCRdb table lists in-frame clones only, not all of them. The sample holds approximately 110,000 clones, 65% to 90% seen once. Sequences were obtained from PBMCs. The source of these receptors is a woman younger than 45 in good health and CMV-seronegative.

The chain uses TRBV5-1 and TRBJ1-6, with TRBD1 identical over 9 bases. CDR1 SGHRS and CDR2 YFSETQ come from the germline V gene. The V and J ends lost 3 bases and 5 bases, in that order; junction bases with no gene match: 3. This CDR3 contains 15 residues. The CDR3 coding sequence is TGCGCCAGCAGCTACCGGGACAGGGATAATTCACCCCTCCACTTT. Translating it yields CASSYRDRDNSPLHF.

J is TRBJ2-1 and V is TRBV19, with D possibly being TRBD2 (6 bases). The CDR3 runs to 13 residues. V was trimmed by 3 bases and J by 6 bases, leaving 9 bases between them. CDR1 is LNHDA and CDR2 is SQIVND in the germline V gene (reference sequence). This CDR3 is CASSISGFNEQFF. The CDR3 bases are TGTGCCAGTAGTATTAGCGGATTCAATGAGCAGTTCTTC.

The chain carries TRBV27 and TRBJ1-1; D is uncertain. V was shortened by 3 bases and J by 6 bases, with 14 bases between the two germline ends. Germline CDR1 and CDR2: MNHEY and SMNVEV (reference sequence). The CDR3 spans 14 residues. CDR3 loop: CASSFLGREPEAFF. CDR3 nucleotide sequence: TGTGCCAGCAGTTTTCTTGGTAGGGAGCCTGAAGCTTTCTTT.

The chain is built from TRBV18 and TRBJ2-5, with 10 bases identical to TRBD2. The CDR3 covers 16 residues. From germline, CDR1 is KGHSH and CDR2 LQKENI. After removal of 4 bases from V and 4 bases from J, the junction contained 9 bases not matched to a gene. CDR3 protein: CASSLYSGLASETQYF. CDR3 coding DNA: TGTGCCAGCTCACTATACTCGGGACTAGCGTCAGAGACCCAGTACTTC. The full variable domain, completed using reference TRBV18 and TRBJ2-5, is NAGVMQNPRHLVRRRGQEARLRCSPMKGHSHVYWYRQLPEEGLKFMVYLQKENIIDESGMPKERFSAEFPKEGPSILRIQQVVRGDSAAYFCASSLYSGLASETQYFGPGTRLLVL.

The chain couples TRBV12-5 to TRBJ2-1, with 11 nucleotides matching TRBD2. Germline CDR1 reads LGHNT; CDR2 reads FRNRAP. With 6 bases clipped from V and 4 bases from J, the junction kept 5 bases outside the gene matches. This CDR3 is built from 15 residues. The DNA of the CDR3 is TGTGCTAGTGGGGTGGGACTAGCGGATTACAATGAGCAGTTCTTC. Amino acid sequence: CASGVGLADYNEQFF.

The genes are TRBV6-6 and TRBJ1-4; a weak D match, TRBD1 (5 bases). The CDR3 covers 16 residues. Per the germline V gene, CDR1 is MNHNY and CDR2 is SVGAGI (reference sequence). V was pared by 5 bases and J by 6 bases, with 19 bases between. The CDR3 sequence is CASSPQLGRGDEKLFF. The DNA of the CDR3 is TGTGCCAGCAGTCCCCAATTAGGGAGGGGCGATGAAAAACTGTTTTTT.

This chain uses TRBV14 with TRBJ2-5, with a weak D call TRBD1 (6 bases). Germline CDR1 is SGHDN and CDR2 is FVKESK. Trimming left V 0 bases short and J 6 bases short, with 11 bases between. The CDR3 spans 14 residues. The CDR3 DNA follows: TGTGCCAGCAGCCAAGACCCCAGGGGTCAGACCCAGTACTTC. Amino acids: CASSQDPRGQTQYF.

The chain joins TRBV2 to TRBJ2-3; D unclear. In germline, CDR1 is SNHLY, CDR2 FYNNEI. CDR3 length: 11 residues. V shed 8 bases and J shed 2 bases, with 5 bases lying between them. CDR3 protein: CASATTDTQYF. CDR3 in DNA: TGTGCCAGCGCTACCACAGATACGCAGTATTTT. The whole variable domain, remainder taken from reference TRBV2 and TRBJ2-3, is EPEVTQTPSHQVTQMGQEVILRCVPISNHLYFYWYRQILGQKVEFLVSFYNNEISEKSEIFDDQFSVERPDGSNFTLKIRSTKLEDSAMYFCASATTDTQYFGPGTRLTVL.

The rearrangement uses TRBV18 and TRBJ1-5; 8 bases map to TRBD1. There are 16 residues in the CDR3. Germline CDR1 and CDR2: KGHSH and LQKENI. V gave up 3 bases and J gave up 7 bases; unmatched junction bases: 11. The CDR3 nucleotides read TGTGCCAGCTCACCGACGGTACAGGGGGGGCACCAGCCCCAGCATTTT. As protein: CASSPTVQGGHQPQHF.

This clone is a singleton in its sample. The gene calls are TRBV14 and TRBJ1-1; no clear D gene. Looked up from germline, CDR1 is SGHDN and CDR2 is FVKESK. The CDR3 is 14 residues long. The germline V and J ends were trimmed by 3 bases and 0 bases, with 8 bases remaining between them. The CDR3 is CASSQLQLNTEAFF. In DNA, the CDR3 is TGTGCCAGCAGCCAGTTACAGCTGAACACTGAAGCTTTCTTT.

The chain combines TRBV9 with TRBJ2-2; 8 positions agree with TRBD1. The trim removed 8 bases at V and 0 bases at J, leaving 3 bases unmatched. Germline V gives CDR1 SGDLS, CDR2 YYNGEE. The CDR3 is 14 amino acids. CDR3: CASRTGSNTGELFF. The CDR3 nucleotides read TGTGCCAGTAGGACAGGGTCGAACACCGGGGAGCTGTTTTTT.

This chain connects TRBV30 to TRBJ2-3, with D possibly matching TRBD2 (6 bases). Germline assignment: CDR1 GTSNPN and CDR2 SVGIG (reference sequence). The V and J ends lost 7 bases and 1 base respectively, with 12 bases between them. CDR3 length: 13 amino acids. Written as DNA, the CDR3 is TGTGCCTCTGCGGGGAGCCGCACAGATACGCAGTATTTT. Its protein is CASAGSRTDTQYF.

V and J are TRBV19 and TRBJ2-3; perhaps TRBD2 as D (6 bases). The V end lost 8 bases, the J end lost 7 bases, and 28 bases lay between the germline ends. Germline V gene sequence: CDR1 LNHDA, CDR2 SQIVND (reference sequence). The CDR3 contains 17 residues. The CDR3 DNA reads as TGTGCCAGTGCCGATAGTCCCGGGACTGATATTGTCTATACGCAGTATTTT. This encodes CASADSPGTDIVYTQYF.

The rearrangement uses TRBV29-1 and TRBJ2-3; 8 positions agree with TRBD2. CDR1 and CDR2 (germline): SQVTM, ANQGSEA. The CDR3 runs to 16 residues. Here the CDR3 DNA reads TGCACCCTGTGTGGTTTTATCGGGAGGGTTCCAGATACGCAGTATTTT. It translates to CTLCGFIGRVPDTQYF.

The V and J genes are TRBV30 and TRBJ1-2; D unclear. V shed 3 bases and J shed 0 bases, with 17 bases lying between them. The germline gives CDR1 GTSNPN, CDR2 SVGIG (reference sequence). This CDR3 has 16 amino acids. The CDR3 DNA is TGTGCCTGGAGCCGTCTTTCGAGAGAGACTAACTATGGCTACACCTTC. Translated: CAWSRLSRETNYGYTF.

This clone was recorded only once. The chain joins TRBV30 to TRBJ2-2; TRBD2 agrees at 10 bases. The junction had 7 bases not matched to a gene; V was cut back by 2 bases and J by 1 base. This CDR3 has 17 residues. CDR1 GTSNPN and CDR2 SVGIG come from the germline V gene (reference sequence). This chain's CDR3 is CAWSLILAGVNTGELFF. The CDR3 DNA reads TGTGCCTGGAGTCTTATCCTAGCGGGAGTGAACACCGGGGAGCTGTTTTTT.

V is TRBV2 and J is TRBJ1-1, with D possibly matching TRBD1 (5 bases). CDR1 and CDR2 (germline): SNHLY, FYNNEI. V was trimmed by 9 bases and J by 8 bases, leaving 10 bases between them. The CDR3 runs 10 residues. The CDR3 loop reads CARRGSEAFF. The CDR3 DNA reads TGTGCCAGGCGGGGCAGCGAAGCTTTCTTT.

The chain recombines TRBV7-9 with TRBJ1-3; 8 bases agree with TRBD1. Germline trimming cut 4 bases from V and 4 bases from J; bases unmatched to any gene: 15. This CDR3 region has 18 residues. CDR1 is SEHNR and CDR2 is FQNEAQ in the germline V gene (reference sequence). The CDR3 here is CASSSISAGGLGGNTIYF. CDR3 in DNA: TGTGCCAGCAGCTCTATATCAGCAGGGGGCTTGGGAGGAAACACCATATATTTT.

This chain links TRBV29-1 with TRBJ2-3; weak D call: TRBD1 (6 bases). The germline V gene encodes CDR1 SQVTM and CDR2 ANQGSEA. The CDR3 has 14 residues. Trimming took off 3 bases at V and 0 bases at J, with 10 bases between the two ends. This CDR3 is CSVDRGQSTDTQYF. As DNA, the CDR3 is TGCAGCGTTGACAGGGGACAAAGCACAGATACGCAGTATTTT.

The CDR3 region is CASSLSIAGVREQYF. Here the CDR3 DNA reads TGTGCCAGCAGCTTATCCATAGCGGGAGTACGCGAGCAGTACTTC. The chain is built from TRBV11-1 and TRBJ2-5, with 9 bases aligning to TRBD2. The DNA end lines up better with TRBJ2-7; the J call may be wrong. CDR3 length: 15 residues. Germline V CDR1 and CDR2: SGHAT, FQDESV (reference sequence).

This sequence joins TRBV28 and TRBJ1-5, with a tentative D call TRBD1 (5 bases). Per the germline V gene, CDR1 is MDHEN and CDR2 is SYDVKM. The V and J ends lost 0 bases and 1 base respectively, with 13 bases between them. The CDR3 spans 17 residues. The CDR3 DNA reads TGTGCCAGCAGTTTATGGCAGGGTACCTTAAGCAATCAGCCCCAGCATTTT. Translation: CASSLWQGTLSNQPQHF.

The rearrangement joins TRBV28 to TRBJ2-1; 10 bases line up with TRBD2. The CDR3 is 18 amino acids. Germline values: CDR1 MDHEN, CDR2 SYDVKM. V dropped 5 bases and J dropped 0; count of bases not matched to a gene: 10. CDR3 in amino acids: CASSILAGQTSSYNEQFF. Here the CDR3 DNA reads TGTGCCAGCAGTATACTAGCGGGACAAACAAGCTCCTACAATGAGCAGTTCTTC.

The chain uses TRBV2 and TRBJ2-1, with TRBD2 identical over 11 bases. Looked up from germline, CDR1 is SNHLY and CDR2 is FYNNEI. The trim removed 10 bases at V and 4 bases at J, leaving 3 bases unmatched. The CDR3 runs to 13 residues. In DNA form, the CDR3 reads TGTGCCACCGGACTAGCGGGTTACAATGAGCAGTTCTTC. Its protein is CATGLAGYNEQFF.

The sample holds a few counts of this clone. The CDR3: CASSPSQETQYF. CDR3 DNA sequence: TGTGCCAGCAGCCCCTCCCAAGAGACCCAGTACTTC. The gene calls are TRBV7-2 and TRBJ2-5; D remains unclear. The germline V and J ends were trimmed by 5 bases and 1 base, with 5 bases remaining between them. The CDR3 has 12 amino acids. Germline V lookup: CDR1 SGHTA, CDR2 FQGNSA.

This clone was detected only once. The chain carries TRBV12-2 and TRBJ2-7; the D call in the table, TRBD2, was not verified against the DNA. TRBV12-2 is described as a pseudogene. The CDR3 runs 14 residues. The CDR3 protein is CASRPKYYSYEQYF. In DNA form, the CDR3 reads TGTGCAAGTCGGCCTAAATACTATTCCTACGAGCAGTACTTC.

This chain connects TRBV27 to TRBJ1-4; D is uncertain. The CDR3 extends over 17 amino acids. The germline CDR1 and CDR2 sequences are MNHEY and SMNVEV (reference sequence). Between the trimmed V and J ends, which lost 5 bases and 7 bases, there was a span of 23 bases. This CDR3 is CASSPKGGSYGREKLFF. CDR3 in DNA: TGTGCCAGCAGTCCAAAAGGCGGGTCTTACGGTCGTGAAAAACTGTTTTTT. Complete variable domain (other parts from reference TRBV27 and TRBJ1-4): EAQVTQNPRYLITVTGKKLTVTCSQNMNHEYMSWYRQDPGLGLRQIYYSMNVEVTDKGDVPEGYKVSRKEKRNFPLILESPSPNQTSLYFCASSPKGGSYGREKLFFGSGTQLSVL.

The chain links TRBV7-2 to TRBJ1-4; a weak D match, TRBD1 (5 bases). CDR1 is SGHTA and CDR2 is FQGNSA in the germline V gene. The CDR3 loop spans 13 amino acids. V shed 5 bases and J shed 11 bases, with 15 bases lying between them. As DNA, the CDR3 is TGTGCCAGCAGCGCCGACAGTTCCAGGAAACTGTTTTTT. Translating it yields CASSADSSRKLFF.

The rearrangement joins TRBV5-1 to TRBJ2-1, with 12 bases aligning to TRBD2. Trimming at V came to 0 bases and at J to 6 bases, leaving 7 bases not matched to a gene. There are 17 residues in the CDR3. Germline V gene lookup returns CDR1 SGHRS and CDR2 YFSETQ. The DNA of the CDR3 is TGCGCCAGCAGCTTGGGGGGGGCTAGCGGGAGGGTCAATGAGCAGTTCTTC. It encodes CASSLGGASGRVNEQFF.

The chain links TRBV14 to TRBJ2-2; no clear D. This CDR3 is built from 14 residues. The germline CDR1 and CDR2 sequences are SGHDN and FVKESK. Between the trimmed V and J ends, which lost 1 base and 1 base, there was a span of 4 bases. The CDR3 bases are TGTGCCAGCAGCCAAGTCCGGAACACCGGGGAGCTGTTTTTT. Translation gives CASSQVRNTGELFF. Based on the CDR3 plus reference TRBV14 and TRBJ2-2, the full variable domain is EAGVTQFPSHSVIEKGQTVTLRCDPISGHDNLYWYRRVMGKEIKFLLHFVKESKQDESGMPNNRFLAERTGGTYSTLKVQPAELEDSGVYFCASSQVRNTGELFFGEGSRLTVL.

The V gene is TRBV2, the J gene TRBJ2-5; 9 nucleotides match TRBD2. This CDR3 has 15 residues. J gave up 1 base and V 10 bases, and 10 bases lay outside the gene matches. From germline, CDR1 is SNHLY and CDR2 FYNNEI. This chain's CDR3 is CATKLTSGAQETQYF. CDR3 DNA: TGTGCCACCAAGTTGACTAGCGGAGCCCAAGAGACCCAGTACTTC.

The J gene is TRBJ2-5, the V gene TRBV28; a possible D gene is TRBD2 (5 bases). This CDR3 contains 13 residues. From germline, CDR1 is MDHEN and CDR2 SYDVKM. The germline V and J ends were trimmed by 4 bases and 1 base, with 7 bases remaining between them. The CDR3 reads CASSSGSQETQYF. CDR3 nucleotide sequence: TGTGCCAGCAGTTCTGGGAGCCAAGAGACCCAGTACTTC. Using reference TRBV28 and TRBJ2-5 for the parts outside the CDR3, the full variable domain is DVKVTQSSRYLVKRTGEKVFLECVQDMDHENMFWYRQDPGLGLRLIYFSYDVKMKEKGDIPEGYSVSREKKERFSLILESASTNQTSMYLCASSSGSQETQYFGPGTRLLVL.